The source of this TCR beta chain is a study of blood T cell repertoires in COVID-19. About the study: Sources were T cells, B-cell-depleted T cells, or PBMCs; the material itself was cDNA or gDNA.

Everyone who took part was roughly 18 to 89 years old, and they came from 20 to 25 US areas. Categorization into cohorts depended on clinical history that participants reported. Recovery meant two consecutive negative NP/OP PCR tests, professional clearance, or resolved symptoms. The CDR3 spans 13 residues. CDR1 and CDR2 from the germline V gene are SGHRS and YFSETQ. Deletions cut 4 bases from V and 2 bases from J, with 8 bases between. TCRdb keeps only in-frame clones here, not all; method: immunoSEQ multiplex PCR. The profile shows roughly 280,000 clones, approximately 90% of them singletons. This receptor was taken from a woman aged 45-65 years who had recovered from COVID-19. Sequenced: PBMCs or T cells enriched from blood (not recorded which). This sequence joins TRBV5-1 and TRBJ2-3, with D perhaps TRBD1 (5 bases). The CDR3 DNA follows: TGCGCCAGCAGCGTGACAGTCACAGATACGCAGTATTTT. Its protein product is CASSVTVTDTQYF.